The 6 T cell receptor beta chains given below trace back to one sample, sequenced in a study of T-cell memory formation after mild COVID-19. TCRdb analysed the 5' RACE reads with MiXCR anew, one entry per CDR3 protein. The data contain 98,000 or so distinct CDR3 sequences, 15% to 20% of them singletons. Input material: PBMCs or a T cell subset sorted from them (not recorded which). All receptors derive from a man aged 18-30 years who had mild COVID-19 (a few samples of this study predate the infection). Cell type and time point are not known.

This clonotype was seen many times. V and J are TRBV5-1 and TRBJ1-6, with no clear D. The V gene's germline CDR1 is SGHRS and CDR2 YFSETQ. This CDR3 is built from 13 residues. The germline V and J ends were trimmed by 1 base and 8 bases, with 7 bases remaining between them. The CDR3 DNA reads as TGCGCCAGCAGCTTGAAGGCAGATTCACCCCTCCACTTT. Protein sequence: CASSLKADSPLHF.

The table lists this clonotype with a few counts. This chain joins TRBV27 and TRBJ2-2; D is possibly TRBD1 or TRBD2 (6 bases each). CDR1 and CDR2 (germline): MNHEY, SMNVEV (reference sequence). This CDR3 has 16 amino acids. V lost 5 bases to trimming and J lost 0 bases, with 13 bases between them. This CDR3 reads CASSVRGRPNTGELFF. DNA of the CDR3: TGTGCCAGCAGTGTCCGGGGGCGACCGAACACCGGGGAGCTGTTTTTT.

This chain uses TRBV6-2 or TRBV6-3 with TRBJ1-5, with D perhaps TRBD1 (5 bases). The V gene lost 4 bases and the J gene lost 6 bases, with 10 bases spanning the gap. This CDR3 is built from 13 residues. The germline V gene has CDR1 MNHEY and CDR2 SVGEGT. The CDR3 is CASSWEGSQPQHF. In nucleotides, the CDR3 is TGTGCCAGCAGTTGGGAGGGGAGTCAGCCCCAGCATTTT.

On this clonotype: The junction differs from germline at one of its ends, possibly a read error. The chain joins TRBV10-3 to TRBJ2-3; perhaps TRBD1 as D (7 bases). This CDR3 region has 11 residues. Germline V gene sequence: CDR1 ENHRY, CDR2 SYGVKD. For the CDR3, the DNA is TGTGCCAACGGAGGGGGCTCCAGCGTTAGTTTT. As protein: CANGGGSSVSF.

The J gene is TRBJ2-1, the V gene TRBV20-1; 11 nucleotides line up with TRBD2. Germline V gene data show CDR1 as DFQATT and CDR2 as SNEGSKA (reference sequence). The V gene end was trimmed by 0 bases and the J gene end by 8 bases; junction bases not matched to a gene: 3. This CDR3 has 14 amino acids. Here the CDR3 DNA reads TGCAGTGCTAGAGATAGCGGGGGGGCAGATGAGCAGTTCTTC. It yields the protein CSARDSGGADEQFF.

The table lists this clonotype with a few counts. CDR3 in DNA: TGCGCCAGCAGCCCGCGCGGGCAGACTTCCTACGAGCAGTACTTC. This sequence encodes CASSPRGQTSYEQYF. The rearrangement uses TRBV5-1 and TRBJ2-7, with a tentative D call TRBD2 (5 bases). Germline V gene lookup returns CDR1 SGHRS and CDR2 YFSETQ. Trimming took 4 bases from V and 1 from J, leaving 15 bases between them. The CDR3 totals 15 residues. Looking up the rest from reference TRBV5-1 and TRBJ2-7 gives the full variable domain: KAGVTQTPRYLIKTRGQQVTLSCSPISGHRSVSWYQQTPGQGLQFLFEYFSETQRNKGNFPGRFSGRQFSNSRSEMNVSTLELGDSALYLCASSPRGQTSYEQYFGPGTRLTVT.